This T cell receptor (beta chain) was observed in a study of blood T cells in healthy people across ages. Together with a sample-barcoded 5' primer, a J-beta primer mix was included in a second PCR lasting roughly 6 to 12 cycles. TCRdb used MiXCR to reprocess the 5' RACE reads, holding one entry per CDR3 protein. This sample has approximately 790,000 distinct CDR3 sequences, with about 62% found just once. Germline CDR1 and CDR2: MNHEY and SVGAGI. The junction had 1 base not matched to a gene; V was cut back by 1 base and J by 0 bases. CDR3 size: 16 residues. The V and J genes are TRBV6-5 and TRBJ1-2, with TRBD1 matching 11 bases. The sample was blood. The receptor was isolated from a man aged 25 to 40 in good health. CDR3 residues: CASSYWTGGTNYGYTF. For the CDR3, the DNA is TGTGCCAGCAGTTACTGGACAGGGGGCACTAACTATGGCTACACCTTC.